The 5 T cell receptor beta chains below come from one sample, sequenced in a study of regulatory T cells in long-lasting Graves disease. The sample's time point: newly diagnosed GD, antithyroid drugs for less than 3 months. After RNA was extracted from PBMCs, the TCR library was made from it. Building of the TCR beta libraries involved iRepertoire HTBI primers and Arm-PCR of CDR3 regions. TCRdb redid the calling of the multiplex PCR reads with MiXCR, one entry per CDR3 protein. The sample includes 400,000 to 500,000 distinct CDR3 sequences, around 15% seen only once; the top ten take 17%. This sample also belongs to another study, concerning T cells in Graves' hyperthyroidism and ophthalmopathy.

The sample here was peripheral blood mononuclear cells (PBMCs), taken at new diagnosis, from a patient treated with antithyroid drugs. These receptor sequences come from a woman between 45 and 60 years old with Graves disease.

V gene TRBV10-2 combines with J gene TRBJ2-3; weak D call: TRBD1 (6 bases). The J call is uncertain, as TRBJ2-5 better fits the DNA end. This CDR3 has 14 amino acids. Germline V gene sequence: CDR1 WSHSY, CDR2 SAAADI. In nucleotides, the CDR3 is TGCGCCAGCAATCCGGGACACCTAGATGGGACCCAGTACTTC. Its translation: CASNPGHLDGTQYF.

This clonotype was found many times. The gene calls are TRBV20-1 and TRBJ1-1; D call uncertain. CDR3 size: 10 residues. V lost 7 bases and J lost 5, with 8 bases in between. In germline, CDR1 is DFQATT, CDR2 SNEGSKA (reference sequence). In DNA, the CDR3 is TGCAGTGAACGAGGGACTGAAGCTTTCTTT. As protein: CSERGTEAFF.

Only a few counts were recorded for this clonotype. The V and J genes are TRBV19 and TRBJ2-7; 10 bases agree with TRBD1. The V gene's germline CDR1 is LNHDA and CDR2 SQIVND (reference sequence). Trimming cost V 3 bases and J 3 bases; bases outside gene matches: 2. The CDR3 is made up of 14 amino acids. The DNA of the CDR3 is TGTGCCAGTAGTATTGGACAGGGGGGCTACGAGCAGTACTTC. Translating it yields CASSIGQGGYEQYF.

On this clonotype: A read error may explain this, as a much larger clone is one base away. J is TRBJ1-2 and V is TRBV3-1; D unresolved. CDR3 length: 13 amino acids. Germline loops: CDR1 LGHDT, CDR2 YNNKEL (reference sequence). DNA for the CDR3: TGTGTCAGCAGCCATAGGGAGGAGATGACAAGGACCTTC. This translates into CVSSHREEMTRTF.

This clonotype is a singleton in its sample. A read error is likely here: a far larger clone is one base away. The V call is TRBV7-9, the J call TRBJ2-1, with 8 bases identical to TRBD1. The ends lost 2 bases at V and 8 bases at J; junction bases unmatched: 11. The CDR3 runs to 16 residues. Germline loops: CDR1 SEHNR, CDR2 FQNEAQ (reference sequence). The CDR3 region is CASSLFSGQVDDEQFF. CDR3 DNA: TGTGCCAGCAGCTTATTCTCGGGACAGGTCGACGATGAGCAGTTCTTC.